Listed here are 10 T cell receptor beta chains from one sample, sequenced in a study of blood T cell repertoires in COVID-19. Produced via immunoSEQ multiplex PCR; TCRdb's table is partial and in-frame only. The table has over 85,000 clones, around 84% seen once. Specimen: peripheral blood. The receptors were gathered from a man aged 80 or over with acute or convalescent COVID-19.

The chain uses TRBV19 and TRBJ1-5; TRBD1 matches 7 bases. The CDR3 sequence is 16 residues long. The V segment lost 1 base and the J segment 6 bases; nucleotides outside the gene matches: 9. The germline gives CDR1 LNHDA, CDR2 SQIVND (reference sequence). The CDR3 DNA sequence: TGTGCCAGTAGTATAGGGCGGCGACAGGGTAGTCAGCCCCAGCATTTT. It encodes CASSIGRRQGSQPQHF. The complete variable domain, with remaining parts taken from reference TRBV19 and TRBJ1-5, reads DGGITQSPKYLFRKEGQNVTLSCEQNLNHDAMYWYRQDPGQGLRLIYYSQIVNDFQKGDIAEGYSVSREKKESFPLTVTSAQKNPTAFYLCASSIGRRQGSQPQHFGDGTRLSIL.

The chain joins TRBV21-1 to TRBJ1-6; no DNA check was done on the table's D call, TRBD1. TRBV21-1 is recorded as a pseudogene. The CDR3 spans 15 residues. CDR3 DNA sequence: TGTGCCAGCAGCGCCCGACAGGGGGCTAATTCACCCCTCCACTTT. It yields the protein CASSARQGANSPLHF.

This chain uses TRBV30 with TRBJ1-2; 7 bases agree with TRBD1. CDR1 GTSNPN and CDR2 SVGIG come from the germline V gene (reference sequence). CDR3 length equals 14 residues. The V and J ends lost 3 bases and 0 bases, in that order; junction bases with no gene match: 4. The CDR3 DNA sequence: TGTGCCTGGAGCCCCGACAGGGCTAACTATGGCTACACCTTC. Protein product: CAWSPDRANYGYTF.

The rearrangement links TRBV11-3 to TRBJ2-2, with D perhaps TRBD1 (6 bases). The length of the CDR3 is 15 residues. V gave up 1 base and J gave up 4 bases, with 10 bases separating them. Germline V gene lookup returns CDR1 SGHNT and CDR2 YENEEA. As DNA, the CDR3 is TGTGCCAGCAGCTTAGCCAGGGGCCTCACCGGGGAGCTGTTTTTT. This encodes CASSLARGLTGELFF.

The chain recombines TRBV19 with TRBJ1-1, with unresolved D. Germline CDR1 and CDR2: LNHDA and SQIVND (reference sequence). V was pared by 10 bases and J by 4 bases, with 16 bases between. CDR3 size: 13 residues. The CDR3 region is CATSARRATEAFF. As DNA, the CDR3 is TGTGCCACCTCCGCGAGGCGGGCCACTGAAGCTTTCTTT.

The V and J genes are TRBV19 and TRBJ2-1; 11 bases map to TRBD2. J was trimmed by 5 bases and V by 5 bases; bases with no gene match: 2. The CDR3 has 14 residues. Germline CDR1 reads LNHDA; CDR2 reads SQIVND (reference sequence). CDR3 DNA sequence: TGTGCCAGTAGTGGGACTAGCGGAAACAATGAGCAGTTCTTC. It encodes CASSGTSGNNEQFF.

The gene calls are TRBV15 and TRBJ2-3; maybe TRBD1 (7 bases). CDR1 and CDR2 (germline): LNHNV, YYDKDF (reference sequence). Trimming took 9 bases from V and 5 from J, leaving 24 bases between them. The CDR3 has 16 amino acids. CDR3 in DNA: TGTGCCACGGGAAGAGGGGGCGGGATGCGGCAAGATACGCAGTATTTT. This encodes CATGRGGGMRQDTQYF.

V usage is TRBV15 and J usage is TRBJ1-5, with 8 bases aligning to TRBD1. The CDR3 consists of 16 residues. The V segment lost 1 base and the J segment 1 base; nucleotides outside the gene matches: 3. CDR1 is LNHNV, CDR2 YYDKDF, per germline (reference sequence). The CDR3 loop reads CATSRGDRRSNQPQHF. The CDR3 nucleotides read TGTGCCACCAGCAGAGGGGACAGGAGGAGCAATCAGCCCCAGCATTTT.

On this clone: The junction departs from germline at one end; a sequencing error may be responsible. The genes are TRBV7-7 and TRBJ2-5, with 7 bases identical to TRBD2. This CDR3 has 15 residues. CDR1 is SSHAT, CDR2 FNYEAQ, per germline (reference sequence). CDR3 DNA sequence: TGTGCTAGCAGCAACGCCGGGACTACGATAGAGACCCAGTACTTC. It encodes CASSNAGTTIETQYF.

The chain has TRBV5-1 and TRBJ2-5; D possibly corresponds to TRBD1 (6 bases). Germline values: CDR1 SGHRS, CDR2 YFSETQ. The CDR3 consists of 15 residues. Trimming stripped 0 bases from V and 5 bases from J, with 14 bases between. The CDR3 loop is CASSLAGQWSETQYF. The CDR3 DNA reads as TGCGCCAGCAGCTTGGCAGGACAGTGGTCGGAGACCCAGTACTTC.